A selection of T cell receptor beta chains follows, all from one sample in a study of blood T cells in healthy people across ages. TCRdb ran MiXCR on the 5' RACE reads and lists one entry per CDR3 protein. Of roughly 680,000 distinct CDR3 sequences in the sample, over 20% were seen once. The sample was blood. Receptors originate from a man aged 65 to 85 in good health. Each CDR3 is given with its conserved first and last residue. A D gene is named only where the DNA matches it firmly. The size field is filled for only some rows; it gives once, few, many or a size class.

cdr3_length	v_call	d_call	clone_size	j_call	cdr3_aa	cdr3_nt
16	TRBV7-9	TRBD1	NA	TRBJ2-6	CASSGDRSSGANVLTF	TGTGCCAGCAGCGGGGACAGGTCATCTGGGGCCAACGTCCTGACTTTC
17	TRBV6-1	NA	NA	TRBJ2-4	CASSEASKTGYKNIQYF	TGTGCCAGCAGTGAAGCGTCTAAGACCGGGTACAAAAACATTCAGTACTTC
14	TRBV12-3/TRBV12-4	TRBD2	NA	TRBJ2-5	CASSLIGSGGAQYF	TGTGCCAGCAGTTTAATAGGATCGGGGGGGGCCCAGTACTTC
16	TRBV5-1	TRBD1	NA	TRBJ1-1	CASSLTGGQMNTEAFF	TGCGCCAGCAGCCTGACAGGGGGACAAATGAACACTGAAGCTTTCTTT
13	TRBV5-1	NA	NA	TRBJ2-4	CASSLGRANIQYF	TGCGCCAGCAGCTTGGGCAGGGCGAACATTCAGTACTTC
15	TRBV2	TRBD2	few	TRBJ2-1	CANRTGTSVYNEQFF	TGTGCCAACAGAACCGGGACTAGCGTATACAATGAGCAGTTCTTC
15	TRBV24-1	TRBD1	NA	TRBJ2-7	CATSDSRTGGYEQYF	TGTGCCACCAGTGATTCCCGGACAGGGGGCTACGAGCAGTACTTC
14	TRBV15	NA	NA	TRBJ2-5	CATSRLGSLETQYF	TGTGCCACCAGCAGGTTGGGAAGTCTTGAGACCCAGTACTTC
13	TRBV9	NA	NA	TRBJ1-1	CASSVQLNTEAFF	TGTGCCAGCAGCGTACAGCTGAACACTGAAGCTTTCTTT
16	TRBV11-1	NA	once	TRBJ1-1	CASSLAAGRVNTEAFF	TGTGCCAGCAGCTTAGCGGCGGGACGTGTGAACACTGAAGCTTTCTTT
16	TRBV13	NA	few	TRBJ2-1	CASSAPQGSSYNEQFF	TGTGCCAGCAGCGCACCTCAGGGCAGCTCCTACAATGAGCAGTTCTTC
14	TRBV12-3/TRBV12-4	NA	NA	TRBJ2-7	CASSWGTSSYERYF	TGTGCCAGCAGTTGGGGTACTAGCTCCTACGAGCGGTACTTC
19	TRBV28	TRBD1	few	TRBJ1-1	CASSLILGGQGLVDTEAFF	TGTGCCAGCAGTTTAATTCTAGGTGGACAGGGCTTGGTGGACACTGAAGCTTTCTTT
16	TRBV2	TRBD2	NA	TRBJ2-3	CASSERVSGRPDTQYF	TGTGCCAGCAGTGAACGGGTTAGCGGGAGACCAGATACGCAGTATTTT
16	TRBV2	NA	few	TRBJ1-5	CASTSRATGSNQPQHF	TGTGCCAGCACTTCGAGAGCTACAGGTAGCAATCAGCCCCAGCATTTT
17	TRBV7-3	NA	NA	TRBJ2-6	CASSSGQSISGANVLTF	TGTGCCAGCAGCTCAGGACAGTCAATCTCTGGGGCCAACGTCCTGACTTTC
12	TRBV29-1	TRBD1	NA	TRBJ1-1	CSVDRGKGEAFF	TGCAGCGTCGACAGGGGTAAAGGTGAAGCTTTCTTT
14	TRBV21-1	NA	NA	TRBJ2-7	CASSTPSGSYEQYF	TGTGCCAGCAGCACTCCTAGCGGGAGTTACGAGCAGTACTTC
14	TRBV28	NA	many	TRBJ1-2	CASSSGQTRYGYTF	TGTGCCAGCAGTTCCGGACAGACTCGCTATGGCTACACCTTC